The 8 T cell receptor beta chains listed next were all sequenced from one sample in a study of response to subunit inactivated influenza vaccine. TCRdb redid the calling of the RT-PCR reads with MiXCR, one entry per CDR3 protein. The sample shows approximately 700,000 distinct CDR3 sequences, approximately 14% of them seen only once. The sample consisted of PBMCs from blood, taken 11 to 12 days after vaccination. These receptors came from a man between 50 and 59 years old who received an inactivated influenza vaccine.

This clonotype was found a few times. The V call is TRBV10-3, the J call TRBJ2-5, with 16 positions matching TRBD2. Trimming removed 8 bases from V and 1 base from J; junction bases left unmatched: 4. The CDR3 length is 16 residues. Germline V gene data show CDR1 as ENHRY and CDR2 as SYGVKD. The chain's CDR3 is CAIGTSGRAVQETQYF. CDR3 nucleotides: TGTGCCATCGGGACTAGCGGGAGGGCCGTCCAAGAGACCCAGTACTTC.

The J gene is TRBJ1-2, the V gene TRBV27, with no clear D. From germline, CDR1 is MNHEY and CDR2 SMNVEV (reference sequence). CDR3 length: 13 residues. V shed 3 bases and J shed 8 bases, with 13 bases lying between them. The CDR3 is CASSFLGFNGYTF. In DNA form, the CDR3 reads TGTGCCAGCAGTTTTTTGGGTTTTAACGGCTACACCTTC.

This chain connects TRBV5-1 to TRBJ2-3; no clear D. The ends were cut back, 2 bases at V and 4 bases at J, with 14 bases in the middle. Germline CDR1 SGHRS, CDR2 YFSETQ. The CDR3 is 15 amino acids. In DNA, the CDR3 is TGCGCCAGCAGCTTAACCGGACGCCAGCCAGATACGCAGTATTTT. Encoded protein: CASSLTGRQPDTQYF.

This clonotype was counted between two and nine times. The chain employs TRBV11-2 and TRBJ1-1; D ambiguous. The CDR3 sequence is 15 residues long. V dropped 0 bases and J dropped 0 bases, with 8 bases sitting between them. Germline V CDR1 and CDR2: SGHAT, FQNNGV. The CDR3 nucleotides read TGTGCCAGCAGCTTAGACCAGTCAATGAACACTGAAGCTTTCTTT. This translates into CASSLDQSMNTEAFF.

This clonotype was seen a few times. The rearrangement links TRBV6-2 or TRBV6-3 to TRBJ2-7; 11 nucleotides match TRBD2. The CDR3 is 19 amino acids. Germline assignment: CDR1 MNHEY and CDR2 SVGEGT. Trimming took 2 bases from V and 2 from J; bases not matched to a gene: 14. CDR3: CASSYDPLAGGRKAYEQYF. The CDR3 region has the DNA TGTGCCAGCAGTTACGACCCCCTAGCGGGAGGACGGAAAGCCTACGAGCAGTACTTC.

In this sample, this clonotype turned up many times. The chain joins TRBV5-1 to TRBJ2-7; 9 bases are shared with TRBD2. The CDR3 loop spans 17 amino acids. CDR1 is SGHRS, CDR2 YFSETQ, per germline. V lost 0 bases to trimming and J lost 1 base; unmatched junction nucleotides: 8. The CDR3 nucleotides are TGCGCCAGCAGCTTGGGTAGCGGGAGTACTTTTTCCTACGAGCAGTACTTC. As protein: CASSLGSGSTFSYEQYF.

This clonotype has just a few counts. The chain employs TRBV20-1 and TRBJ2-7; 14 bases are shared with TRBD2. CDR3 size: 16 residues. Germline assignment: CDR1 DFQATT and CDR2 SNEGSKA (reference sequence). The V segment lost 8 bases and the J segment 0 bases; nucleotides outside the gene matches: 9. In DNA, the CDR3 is TGCAGTCCCTTAGGACTAGCGGGAGGCCGCTCCTACGAGCAGTACTTC. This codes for CSPLGLAGGRSYEQYF.

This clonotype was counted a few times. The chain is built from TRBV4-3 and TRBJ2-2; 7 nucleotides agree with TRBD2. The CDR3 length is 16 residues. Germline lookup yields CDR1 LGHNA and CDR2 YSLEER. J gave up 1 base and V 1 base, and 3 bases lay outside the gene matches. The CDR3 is CASSQAQRENTGELFF. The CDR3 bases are TGCGCCAGCAGCCAAGCCCAGCGGGAGAACACCGGGGAGCTGTTTTTT.